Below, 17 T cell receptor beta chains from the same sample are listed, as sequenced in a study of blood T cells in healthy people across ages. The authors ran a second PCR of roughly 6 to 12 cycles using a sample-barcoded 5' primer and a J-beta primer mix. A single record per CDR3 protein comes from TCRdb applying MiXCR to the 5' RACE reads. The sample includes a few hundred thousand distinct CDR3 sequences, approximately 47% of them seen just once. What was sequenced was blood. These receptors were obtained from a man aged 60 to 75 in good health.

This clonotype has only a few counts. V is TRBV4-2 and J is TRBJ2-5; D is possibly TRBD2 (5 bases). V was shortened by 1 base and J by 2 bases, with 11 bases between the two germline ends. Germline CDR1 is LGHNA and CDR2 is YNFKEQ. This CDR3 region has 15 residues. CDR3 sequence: CASSQGTGKQETQYF. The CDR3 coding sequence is TGTGCCAGCAGCCAAGGTACGGGGAAACAAGAGACCCAGTACTTC.

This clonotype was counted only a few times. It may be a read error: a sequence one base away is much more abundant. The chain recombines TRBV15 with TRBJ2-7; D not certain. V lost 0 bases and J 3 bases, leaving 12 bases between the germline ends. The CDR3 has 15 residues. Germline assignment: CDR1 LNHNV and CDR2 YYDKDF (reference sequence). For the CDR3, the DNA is TGTGCCACCAGCAGAGAACTTGGCAGGTTCTACGAGCAGTACTTC. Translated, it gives CATSRELGRFYEQYF.

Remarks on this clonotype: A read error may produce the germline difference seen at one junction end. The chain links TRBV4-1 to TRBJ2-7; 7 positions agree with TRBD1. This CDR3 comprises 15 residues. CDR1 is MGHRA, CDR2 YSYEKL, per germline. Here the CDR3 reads CASSQPNRGSYERYF. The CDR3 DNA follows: TGCGCCAGCAGCCAGCCAAACAGGGGATCCTACGAGCGGTACTTC.

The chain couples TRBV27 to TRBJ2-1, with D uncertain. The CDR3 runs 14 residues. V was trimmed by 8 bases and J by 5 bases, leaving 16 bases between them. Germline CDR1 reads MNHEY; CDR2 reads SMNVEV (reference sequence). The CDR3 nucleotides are TGTGCCAGCGGAATTCAGCTAGGAAACAATGAGCAGTTCTTC. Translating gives CASGIQLGNNEQFF.

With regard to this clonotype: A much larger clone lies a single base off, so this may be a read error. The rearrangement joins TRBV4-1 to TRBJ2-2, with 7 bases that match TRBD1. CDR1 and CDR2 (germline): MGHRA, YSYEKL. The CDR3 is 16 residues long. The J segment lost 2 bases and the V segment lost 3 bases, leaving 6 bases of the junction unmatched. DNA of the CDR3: TGCGCCAGCAGCCACCCGGACAGGACCAACACCGGGGAGCTGTTTTTT. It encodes CASSHPDRTNTGELFF.

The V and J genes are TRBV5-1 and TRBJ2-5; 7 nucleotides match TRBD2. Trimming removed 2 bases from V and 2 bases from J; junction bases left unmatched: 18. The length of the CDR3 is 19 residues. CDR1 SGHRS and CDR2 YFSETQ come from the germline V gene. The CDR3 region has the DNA TGCGCCAGCAGCTTCCCGACGGGGGGATCGGGCTCGGGACAAGAGACCCAGTACTTC. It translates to CASSFPTGGSGSGQETQYF.

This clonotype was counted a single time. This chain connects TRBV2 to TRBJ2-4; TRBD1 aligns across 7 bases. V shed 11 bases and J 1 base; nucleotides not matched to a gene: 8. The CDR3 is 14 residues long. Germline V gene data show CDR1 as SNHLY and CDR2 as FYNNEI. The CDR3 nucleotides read TGTGCCGCTCGACAGGGTTTCGCCAAAAACATTCAGTACTTC. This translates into CAARQGFAKNIQYF.

CDR3 loop: CAWKDRGLTDTQYF. The CDR3 DNA is TGTGCCTGGAAAGACAGGGGTCTCACAGATACGCAGTATTTT. The chain has TRBV30 and TRBJ2-3, with 8 bases matching TRBD1. The CDR3 has 14 amino acids. Germline V gives CDR1 GTSNPN, CDR2 SVGIG (reference sequence). After removal of 4 bases from V and 2 bases from J, the junction contained 5 bases not matched to a gene.

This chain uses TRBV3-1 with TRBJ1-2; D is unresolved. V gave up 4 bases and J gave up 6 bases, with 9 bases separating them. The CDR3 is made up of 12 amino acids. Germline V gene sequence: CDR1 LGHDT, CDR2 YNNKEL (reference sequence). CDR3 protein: CASSPSVHGYTF. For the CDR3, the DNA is TGTGCCAGCAGCCCGAGCGTGCATGGCTACACCTTC.

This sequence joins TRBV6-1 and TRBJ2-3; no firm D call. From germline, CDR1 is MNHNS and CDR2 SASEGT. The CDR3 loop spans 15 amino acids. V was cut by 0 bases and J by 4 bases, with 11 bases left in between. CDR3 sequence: CASSEATGGADTQYF. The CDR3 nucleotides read TGTGCCAGCAGTGAAGCGACCGGTGGGGCAGATACGCAGTATTTT.

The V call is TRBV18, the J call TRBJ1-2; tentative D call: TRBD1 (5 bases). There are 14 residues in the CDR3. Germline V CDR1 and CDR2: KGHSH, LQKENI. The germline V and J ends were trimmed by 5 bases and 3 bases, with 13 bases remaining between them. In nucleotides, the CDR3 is TGTGCCAGCTCAGAAAACCTACAGGACTATGGCTACACCTTC. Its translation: CASSENLQDYGYTF. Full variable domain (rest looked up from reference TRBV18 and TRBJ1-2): NAGVMQNPRHLVRRRGQEARLRCSPMKGHSHVYWYRQLPEEGLKFMVYLQKENIIDESGMPKERFSAEFPKEGPSILRIQQVVRGDSAAYFCASSENLQDYGYTFGSGTRLTVV.

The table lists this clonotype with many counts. CDR3 in amino acids: CASIKDRGASGGFSPYEQYF. The CDR3 region has the DNA TGTGCCAGCATCAAAGACAGAGGGGCTAGCGGGGGGTTTTCTCCCTACGAGCAGTACTTC. V is TRBV11-2 and J is TRBJ2-7, with 11 bases identical to TRBD2. CDR3 size: 20 residues. The V segment lost 7 bases and the J segment 2 bases; nucleotides outside the gene matches: 22. Germline values: CDR1 SGHAT, CDR2 FQNNGV.

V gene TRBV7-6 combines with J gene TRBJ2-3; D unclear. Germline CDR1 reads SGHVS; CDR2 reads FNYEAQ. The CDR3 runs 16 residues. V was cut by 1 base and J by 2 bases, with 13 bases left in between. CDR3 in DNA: TGTGCCAGCAGCTTAGGATCGATCCTATCCACAGATACGCAGTATTTT. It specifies CASSLGSILSTDTQYF.

The CDR3 DNA is TGTGCCACCAGTGAATCCGGGACAGGGAGGGACTACGAGCAGTACTTC. Its translation: CATSESGTGRDYEQYF. The rearrangement uses TRBV24-1 and TRBJ2-4; 9 bases are a match to TRBD1. The tail of the sequence fits TRBJ2-7 better, so the J call may be wrong. CDR1 and CDR2 from the germline V gene are KGHDR and SFDVKD. This CDR3 spans 16 amino acids.

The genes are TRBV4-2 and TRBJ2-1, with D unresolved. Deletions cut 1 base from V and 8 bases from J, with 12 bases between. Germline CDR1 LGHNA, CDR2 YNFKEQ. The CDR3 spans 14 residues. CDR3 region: CASSQAALEDEQFF. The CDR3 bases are TGTGCCAGCAGCCAAGCGGCGCTAGAGGATGAGCAGTTCTTC.

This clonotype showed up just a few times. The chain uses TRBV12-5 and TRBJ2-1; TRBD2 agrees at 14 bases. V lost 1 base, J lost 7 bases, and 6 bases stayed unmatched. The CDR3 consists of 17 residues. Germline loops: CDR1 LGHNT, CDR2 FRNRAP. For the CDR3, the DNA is TGTGCTAGTGGTTTGGCCGCCGGGACTAGCGGGAGTAATGAGCAGTTCTTC. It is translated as CASGLAAGTSGSNEQFF.

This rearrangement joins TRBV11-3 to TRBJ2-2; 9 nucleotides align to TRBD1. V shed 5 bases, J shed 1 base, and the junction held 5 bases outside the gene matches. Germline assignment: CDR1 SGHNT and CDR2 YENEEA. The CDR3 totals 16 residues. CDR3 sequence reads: CASSPGQGKNTGELFF. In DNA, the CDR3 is TGTGCCAGCAGCCCCGGACAGGGGAAGAACACCGGGGAGCTGTTTTTT.